These 31 T cell receptor beta chains were sequenced from one sample in a study of cytomegalovirus exposure and HLA in healthy donors. The primer mix had 60 Vbeta and 13 Jbeta primers. Assay used: immunoSEQ multiplex PCR; TCRdb lists only in-frame clones, some missing. The sample shows over 100,000 clones, over 65% of them seen only once. The sequenced sample was PBMCs. The source of these receptors is a woman aged 25-40 years in good health and CMV-seronegative.

The V and J genes are TRBV15 and TRBJ2-7, with 9 bases identical to TRBD1. V lost 1 base, J lost 2 bases, and 9 bases stayed unmatched. In germline, CDR1 is LNHNV, CDR2 YYDKDF (reference sequence). The CDR3 extends over 17 amino acids. The DNA of the CDR3 is TGTGCCACCAGCAGAGTAGGCGGGACAGGGAGTGCCTACGAGCAGTACTTC. Its protein product is CATSRVGGTGSAYEQYF.

This clone was counted a few times. The chain recombines TRBV27 with TRBJ2-7; tentatively, D is TRBD1 (6 bases). The length of the CDR3 is 12 residues. The germline gives CDR1 MNHEY, CDR2 SMNVEV (reference sequence). Trimming took off 6 bases at V and 6 bases at J, with 12 bases between the two ends. The CDR3 bases are TGTGCCAGCAGACAGGGCCTCAGCGAGCAGTACTTC. Amino acid sequence: CASRQGLSEQYF.

The chain employs TRBV9 and TRBJ1-2; D uncertain. The CDR3 contains 14 residues. V was shortened by 3 bases and J by 3 bases, with 12 bases between the two germline ends. The germline V gene encodes CDR1 SGDLS and CDR2 YYNGEE. The CDR3 coding sequence is TGTGCCAGCAGCGGGACCTGGGGAGACTATGGCTACACCTTC. Its protein is CASSGTWGDYGYTF.

The V and J genes are TRBV27 and TRBJ2-1; tentatively, D is TRBD2 (6 bases). V shed 8 bases and J shed 10 bases, with 21 bases lying between them. Germline CDR1 reads MNHEY; CDR2 reads SMNVEV (reference sequence). The CDR3 length is 14 residues. For the CDR3, the DNA is TGTGCCAGCGGGGCGGGACCCCTTCTACCAGAGCAGTTCTTC. The encoded protein is CASGAGPLLPEQFF.

The chain links TRBV28 to TRBJ1-1; no definite D call. The germline CDR1 and CDR2 sequences are MDHEN and SYDVKM. This CDR3 spans 14 amino acids. V lost 2 bases and J 1 base, leaving 8 bases between the germline ends. CDR3: CASSLPETNTEAFF. The CDR3 DNA follows: TGTGCCAGCAGTTTACCAGAAACGAACACTGAAGCTTTCTTT.

The chain employs TRBV13 and TRBJ1-2, with unresolved D. The CDR3 spans 14 residues. Germline loops: CDR1 PRHDT, CDR2 FYEKMQ (reference sequence). V shed 0 bases and J shed 4 bases, with 9 bases lying between them. The CDR3 loop is CASSLGQSSYGYTF. DNA for the CDR3: TGTGCCAGCAGCTTAGGCCAGTCCTCCTATGGCTACACCTTC. The variable domain in full, completed from reference TRBV13 and TRBJ1-2, reads AAGVIQSPRHLIKEKRETATLKCYPIPRHDTVYWYQQGPGQDPQFLISFYEKMQSDKGSIPDRFSAQQFSDYHSELNMSSLELGDSALYFCASSLGQSSYGYTFGSGTRLTVV.

This sequence joins TRBV7-2 and TRBJ2-5, with 8 bases identical to TRBD2. Germline V gene lookup returns CDR1 SGHTA and CDR2 FQGNSA. J was trimmed by 6 bases and V by 1 base; bases with no gene match: 7. This CDR3 spans 15 amino acids. The CDR3 here is CASSLVGGAGQTQYF. As DNA, the CDR3 is TGTGCCAGCAGCTTAGTCGGGGGGGCGGGTCAGACCCAGTACTTC.

The rearrangement joins TRBV11-2 to TRBJ2-7; no clear D gene. The germline CDR1 and CDR2 sequences are SGHAT and FQNNGV. V was cut by 2 bases and J by 6 bases, with 8 bases left in between. This CDR3 is built from 12 residues. In DNA, the CDR3 is TGTGCCAGCAGCTTAAATCTGGCCGAGCAGTACTTC. It translates to CASSLNLAEQYF. Filled out from reference TRBV11-2 and TRBJ2-7, the complete variable domain reads EAGVAQSPRYKIIEKRQSVAFWCNPISGHATLYWYQQILGQGPKLLIQFQNNGVVDDSQLPKDRFSAERLKGVDSTLKIQPAKLEDSAVYLCASSLNLAEQYFGPGTRLTVT.

The rearrangement links TRBV4-1 to TRBJ2-5; 7 bases are a match to TRBD1. Per germline, CDR1 MGHRA and CDR2 YSYEKL. The V and J ends lost 5 bases and 5 bases, in that order; junction bases with no gene match: 11. The CDR3 totals 15 residues. The CDR3, as DNA: TGCGCCAGCAGCTACTATGACAGGGCGGCGGAGACCCAGTACTTC. It is translated as CASSYYDRAAETQYF.

This clone was found once. The V call is TRBV6-6, the J call TRBJ2-2; D possibly corresponds to TRBD2 (5 bases). The CDR3 is 15 amino acids. Germline values: CDR1 MNHNY, CDR2 SVGAGI (reference sequence). The germline V and J ends were trimmed by 2 bases and 5 bases, with 12 bases remaining between them. The CDR3 sequence is CASSYGVWRTGELFF. In DNA form, the CDR3 reads TGTGCCAGCAGTTACGGTGTGTGGAGGACCGGGGAGCTGTTTTTT.

This chain links TRBV19 with TRBJ2-1; the match to TRBD1 covers 7 bases. This CDR3 is 15 amino acids long. The ends lost 1 base at V and 7 bases at J; junction bases unmatched: 7. CDR1 and CDR2 (germline): LNHDA, SQIVND (reference sequence). The CDR3 region has the DNA TGTGCCAGTAGTATAGGAAAGGGGGCGGGTAATGAGCAGTTCTTC. Protein: CASSIGKGAGNEQFF.

The chain joins TRBV27 to TRBJ1-1; 8 positions match TRBD1. The germline CDR1 and CDR2 sequences are MNHEY and SMNVEV (reference sequence). There are 15 residues in the CDR3. V was clipped by 6 bases and J by 8 bases; unmatched bases: 14. The CDR3 DNA follows: TGTGCCAGCAGGGGGCAGGGGGCGATAAGGGCGGAAGCTTTCTTT. This codes for CASRGQGAIRAEAFF.

This clone turned up a few times. The rearrangement uses TRBV5-4 and TRBJ1-2; TRBD1 agrees at 7 bases. The germline V gene has CDR1 SGHNT and CDR2 YYREEE (reference sequence). This CDR3 is built from 14 residues. Trimming took 4 bases from V and 5 from J; bases not matched to a gene: 8. The CDR3 loop is CASSTTGTAYGYTF. The CDR3 DNA reads TGTGCCAGCAGCACTACCGGGACAGCGTATGGCTACACCTTC.

This clone was picked up one time. The genes are TRBV4-3 and TRBJ1-1; D not certain. The germline V gene has CDR1 LGHNA and CDR2 YSLEER. Trimming left V 0 bases short and J 10 bases short, with 12 bases between. The CDR3 has 13 residues. The CDR3 nucleotides read TGCGCCAGCAGCCAAGATGGAGCTGGAGGAGCTTTCTTT. It yields the protein CASSQDGAGGAFF.

This clone was counted a few times. The chain recombines TRBV13 with TRBJ2-7; 7 positions match TRBD1. CDR1 PRHDT and CDR2 FYEKMQ come from the germline V gene (reference sequence). This CDR3 contains 13 residues. V shed 4 bases, J shed 5 bases, and the junction held 5 bases outside the gene matches. DNA of the CDR3: TGTGCCAGCAGCTCGGGACAGCCCAACGAGCAGTACTTC. This sequence encodes CASSSGQPNEQYF.

This clone appeared a single time. V gene TRBV25-1 combines with J gene TRBJ2-3, with 8 positions matching TRBD2. V trimming: 2 bases; J trimming: 0 bases; junction bases outside the gene matches: 10. CDR1 and CDR2 from the germline V gene are MGHDK and SYGVNS. The CDR3 consists of 18 residues. CDR3 sequence reads: CASSETPRGGDSTDTQYF. The DNA of the CDR3 is TGTGCCAGCAGTGAAACCCCCCGGGGGGGCGACAGCACAGATACGCAGTATTTT.

The chain uses TRBV7-2 and TRBJ1-2; D ambiguous. CDR3 length: 15 residues. Trimming left V 5 bases short and J 7 bases short, with 20 bases between. Germline CDR1 is SGHTA and CDR2 is FQGNSA. The CDR3 region has the DNA TGTGCCAGCAGCCTCCACCTGACCTCTAGCTCTGGCTACACCTTC. This encodes CASSLHLTSSSGYTF.

This chain connects TRBV27 to TRBJ2-7; TRBD1 aligns across 7 bases. The V gene end was trimmed by 6 bases and the J gene end by 4 bases; junction bases not matched to a gene: 6. The CDR3 runs to 13 residues. CDR1 is MNHEY and CDR2 is SMNVEV in the germline V gene (reference sequence). CDR3 bases: TGTGCCAGCAGAAGAGACAGGGTTTACGAGCAGTACTTC. Translating gives CASRRDRVYEQYF.

The CDR3 nucleotides are TGTGCCAGCAGCCGTAAGAACAGCTATGGCTACACCTTC. Translated, it gives CASSRKNSYGYTF. J is TRBJ1-2 and V is TRBV6-5; no definite D call. Deletions cut 6 bases from V and 4 bases from J, with 12 bases between. Germline V gene data show CDR1 as MNHEY and CDR2 as SVGAGI. This CDR3 region has 13 residues.

In the case of this clone: The sample holds other DNA sequences that translate to the same CDR3. This rearrangement joins TRBV9 to TRBJ2-7, with D tentatively TRBD1 (6 bases). The germline V gene encodes CDR1 SGDLS and CDR2 YYNGEE. V was shortened by 0 bases and J by 4 bases, with 11 bases between the two germline ends. CDR3 size: 14 residues. DNA of the CDR3: TGTGCCAGCAGCGTAGGGGCAGGGGCGTACGAGCAGTACTTC. This translates into CASSVGAGAYEQYF.

The rearrangement joins TRBV4-3 to TRBJ2-2, with a weak D call TRBD2 (6 bases). Germline CDR1 and CDR2: LGHNA and YSLEER. V dropped 0 bases and J dropped 5 bases, with 19 bases sitting between them. CDR3 length: 18 residues. The CDR3 protein is CASSQDFHVWAGTGELFF. DNA for the CDR3: TGCGCCAGCAGCCAAGACTTCCACGTATGGGCGGGGACCGGGGAGCTGTTTTTT.

V and J are TRBV7-9 and TRBJ2-3, with a tentative D call TRBD2 (6 bases). The CDR3 has 14 amino acids. Trimming removed 4 bases at V and 4 bases at J, with 12 bases between. Germline lookup yields CDR1 SEHNR and CDR2 FQNEAQ (reference sequence). DNA for the CDR3: TGTGCCAGCAGCTCGGGACTTGGGGCAGATACGCAGTATTTT. Translating it yields CASSSGLGADTQYF.

V usage is TRBV7-9 and J usage is TRBJ1-4; D remains unclear. The V end was cut by 5 bases, the J end by 8 bases, with 15 bases between. This CDR3 is 14 amino acids long. Germline CDR1 SEHNR, CDR2 FQNEAQ (reference sequence). The CDR3 region has the DNA TGTGCCAGCAGCCCAAGACTAGAAGGGGAAAAACTGTTTTTT. Translated: CASSPRLEGEKLFF.

The chain combines TRBV9 with TRBJ2-6; TRBD2 aligns across 7 bases. Germline loops: CDR1 SGDLS, CDR2 YYNGEE. J gave up 0 bases and V 3 bases, and 12 bases lay outside the gene matches. CDR3 size: 19 residues. The CDR3 sequence: CASSGGGAGHSSGANVLTF. The DNA for the CDR3 is TGTGCCAGCAGCGGTGGTGGAGCGGGGCATTCCTCTGGGGCCAACGTCCTGACTTTC.

J is TRBJ2-7 and V is TRBV7-9; the match to TRBD1 covers 10 bases. Germline loops: CDR1 SEHNR, CDR2 FQNEAQ (reference sequence). V lost 8 bases to trimming and J lost 4 bases; unmatched junction nucleotides: 2. The CDR3 loop spans 12 amino acids. CDR3 nucleotide sequence: TGTGCCAGCCAGGGACAGGGGTACGAGCAGTACTTC. Its protein product is CASQGQGYEQYF.

This clone was observed a few times. This chain joins TRBV19 and TRBJ2-7; D gene ambiguous. Germline-derived CDR1 and CDR2 are LNHDA and SQIVND (reference sequence). The CDR3 has 14 residues. V was clipped by 3 bases and J by 2 bases, with 11 bases between them. The CDR3: CASSMSLPAYEQYF. The CDR3 nucleotides read TGTGCCAGTAGTATGTCGCTACCTGCCTACGAGCAGTACTTC.

The rearrangement links TRBV2 to TRBJ1-2; D is possibly TRBD1 (5 bases). Trimming cost V 10 bases and J 2 bases, with 17 bases left between them. The CDR3 totals 14 residues. Germline V gene sequence: CDR1 SNHLY, CDR2 FYNNEI. The CDR3 protein is CAIPPPSGNYGYTF. For the CDR3, the DNA is TGTGCCATCCCGCCCCCGTCAGGGAACTATGGCTACACCTTC.

The chain combines TRBV29-1 with TRBJ2-1, with 9 bases fitting TRBD1. J lost 6 bases, V lost 8 bases, and 17 bases had no gene match. The CDR3 extends over 16 amino acids. CDR1 is SQVTM, CDR2 ANQGSEA, per germline. The DNA of the CDR3 is TGCAGCACCGATAAAAAGGGACAGGGATTTAGCAATGAGCAGTTCTTC. As protein: CSTDKKGQGFSNEQFF.

This rearrangement joins TRBV7-6 to TRBJ2-1; D might be TRBD2 (6 bases). Trimming stripped 5 bases from V and 4 bases from J, with 18 bases between. Germline-derived CDR1 and CDR2 are SGHVS and FNYEAQ. The CDR3 is made up of 16 amino acids. The CDR3 sequence is CASSLSRDGSYNEQFF. Written as DNA, the CDR3 is TGTGCCAGCAGCCTCTCGCGGGACGGATCATACAATGAGCAGTTCTTC.

This sequence joins TRBV12-5 and TRBJ1-1, with TRBD1 matching 10 bases. The trim removed 2 bases at V and 1 base at J, leaving 7 bases unmatched. The CDR3 is made up of 17 amino acids. Germline assignment: CDR1 LGHNT and CDR2 FRNRAP. The CDR3 loop reads CASGLTRDRGRNTEAFF. CDR3 nucleotides: TGTGCTAGTGGTTTGACCCGGGACAGGGGTAGGAACACTGAAGCTTTCTTT.

In this sample, this clone turned up once. V is TRBV6-6 and J is TRBJ2-7; a weak D match, TRBD1 (6 bases). Germline loops: CDR1 MNHNY, CDR2 SVGAGI (reference sequence). The V end lost 4 bases, the J end lost 5 bases, and 21 bases lay between the germline ends. This CDR3 contains 16 residues. Written as DNA, the CDR3 is TGTGCCAGCAGTTCAGGACAGAGGGGGTTTTCTGACGAGCAGTACTTC. This sequence encodes CASSSGQRGFSDEQYF.